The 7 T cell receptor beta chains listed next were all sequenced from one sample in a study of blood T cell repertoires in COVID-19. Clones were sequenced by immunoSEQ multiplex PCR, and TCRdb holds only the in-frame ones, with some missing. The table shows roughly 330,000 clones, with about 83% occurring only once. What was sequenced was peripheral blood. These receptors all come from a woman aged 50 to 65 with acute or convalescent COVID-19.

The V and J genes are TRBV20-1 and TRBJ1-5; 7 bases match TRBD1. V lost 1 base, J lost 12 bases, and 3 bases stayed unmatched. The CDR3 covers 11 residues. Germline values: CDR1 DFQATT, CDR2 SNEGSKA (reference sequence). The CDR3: CSARGTGYQHF. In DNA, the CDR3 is TGCAGTGCTAGAGGGACAGGATACCAGCATTTT.

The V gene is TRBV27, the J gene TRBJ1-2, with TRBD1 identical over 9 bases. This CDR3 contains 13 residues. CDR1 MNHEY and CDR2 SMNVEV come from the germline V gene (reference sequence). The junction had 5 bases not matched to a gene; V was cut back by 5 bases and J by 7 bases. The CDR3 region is CASSLRTGVGYTF. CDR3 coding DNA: TGTGCCAGCAGTCTCCGGACAGGGGTTGGCTACACCTTC.

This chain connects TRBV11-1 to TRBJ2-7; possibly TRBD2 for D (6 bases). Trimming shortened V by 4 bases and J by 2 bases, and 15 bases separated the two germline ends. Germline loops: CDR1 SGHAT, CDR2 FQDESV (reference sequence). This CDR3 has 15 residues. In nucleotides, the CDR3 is TGTGCCAGCAGCTGGGCTGGGGACTTCCCCTACGAGCAGTACTTC. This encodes CASSWAGDFPYEQYF.

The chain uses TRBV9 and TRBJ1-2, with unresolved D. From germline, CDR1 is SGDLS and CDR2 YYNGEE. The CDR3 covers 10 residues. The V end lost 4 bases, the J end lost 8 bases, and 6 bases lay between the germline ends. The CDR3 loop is CASSSQGYTF. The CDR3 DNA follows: TGTGCCAGCAGCTCCCAGGGCTACACCTTC.

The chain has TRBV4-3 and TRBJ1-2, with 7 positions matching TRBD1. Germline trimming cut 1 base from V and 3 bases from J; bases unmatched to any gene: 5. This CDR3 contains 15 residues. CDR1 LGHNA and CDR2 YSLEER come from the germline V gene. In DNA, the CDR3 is TGCGCCAGCAGCCAAGGGCTCAGGGGGGACTATGGCTACACCTTC. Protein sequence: CASSQGLRGDYGYTF.

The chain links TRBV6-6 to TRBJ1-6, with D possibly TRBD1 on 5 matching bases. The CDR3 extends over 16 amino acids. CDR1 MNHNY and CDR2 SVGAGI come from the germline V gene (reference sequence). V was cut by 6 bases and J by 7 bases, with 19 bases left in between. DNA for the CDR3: TGTGCCAGCAGATCCGAGACAGCAACTTCAAATTCACCCCTCCACTTT. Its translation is CASRSETATSNSPLHF.

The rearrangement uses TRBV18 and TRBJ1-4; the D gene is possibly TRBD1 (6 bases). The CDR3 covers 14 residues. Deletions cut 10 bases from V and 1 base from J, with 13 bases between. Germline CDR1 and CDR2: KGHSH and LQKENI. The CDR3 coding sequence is TGTGCCACTCGAAAACAGGGAACTAATGAAAAACTGTTTTTT. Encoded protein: CATRKQGTNEKLFF.